This TCR beta chain was retrieved from a study of post-analysis software for immune sequencing data. Study-wide background: The patients showed relapsing-remitting, secondary progressive and progressive-relapsing multiple sclerosis courses. Whole-study results and caveats: A significant reduction in normalized Chao1 diversity was observed in multiple sclerosis patients versus controls. With TRBV5-6, TRBV5-1 and TRBV20-1 included, 4 or 5 TRBV segments were more frequent in patients than in controls.

Germline loops: CDR1 SGHTA, CDR2 FQGNSA. The V segment lost 1 base and the J segment 3 bases; nucleotides outside the gene matches: 10. The CDR3 is 18 residues long. For this clonotype: As yet, its antigen is unknown.

Unique-molecular-identifier-tagged TCR beta cDNA libraries were used. T cells numbering roughly 0.9 to 10 million yielded cDNA molecules that totaled about 500,000. TCRdb reprocessed the PCR reads with MiXCR, giving one entry per CDR3 protein. This sample yields about half a million distinct CDR3 sequences, of which around a third are seen a single time; approximately 6% belongs to the top ten. The chain couples TRBV7-2 to TRBJ2-1; TRBD1 agrees at 9 bases. This receptor was identified in a girl younger than 18 with multiple sclerosis. The sample was blood. The chain's CDR3 is CASSLGLAGTGNYNEQFF. DNA of the CDR3: TGTGCCAGCAGCTTAGGACTGGCCGGGACAGGGAACTACAATGAGCAGTTCTTC.